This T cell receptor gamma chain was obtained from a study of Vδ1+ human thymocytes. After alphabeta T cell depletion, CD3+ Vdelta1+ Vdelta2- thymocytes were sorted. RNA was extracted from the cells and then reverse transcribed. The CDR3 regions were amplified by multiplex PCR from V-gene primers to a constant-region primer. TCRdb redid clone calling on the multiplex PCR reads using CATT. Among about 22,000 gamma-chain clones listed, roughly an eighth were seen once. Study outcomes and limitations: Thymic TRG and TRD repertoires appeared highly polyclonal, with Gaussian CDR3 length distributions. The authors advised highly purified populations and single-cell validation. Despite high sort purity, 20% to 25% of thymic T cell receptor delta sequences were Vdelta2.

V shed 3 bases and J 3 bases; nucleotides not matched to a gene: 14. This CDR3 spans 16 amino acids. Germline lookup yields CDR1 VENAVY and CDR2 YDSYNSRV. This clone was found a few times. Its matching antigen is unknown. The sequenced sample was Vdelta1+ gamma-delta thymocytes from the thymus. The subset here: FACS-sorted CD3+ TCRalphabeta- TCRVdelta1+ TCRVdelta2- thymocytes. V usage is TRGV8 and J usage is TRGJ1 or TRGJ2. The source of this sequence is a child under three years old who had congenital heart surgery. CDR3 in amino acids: CATWDGPYPVYYKKLF. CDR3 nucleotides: TGTGCCACCTGGGATGGGCCGTACCCAGTTTATTATAAGAAACTCTTT.